The T cell receptor beta chain described here comes from a study of vaccination effects on CD4 cells after COVID-19. Prior to sequencing, the ViraFEST assay stimulated PBMC with viral peptide pools, which expanded the antigen-specific CD4+ T cells. CD4+ T cell isolation took place after about nine days of culture. In the vaccine recipients, nucleocapsid antibodies were negative and there was no prior SARS-CoV-2 infection. Wells each received more than 1.5 million PBMC, cultured with roughly 9.4 IU/ml IL-2 and roughly 9.4 ug/ml peptides. The authors exchanged half the medium for IL-2 medium on days 3 and 7. Between the trimmed V and J ends, which lost 6 bases and 8 bases, there was a span of 8 bases. Germline V gene sequence: CDR1 DFQATT, CDR2 SNEGSKA (reference sequence). The CDR3 covers 10 residues. This clone has only one observation. Its antigen is not known. Measured with immunoSEQ multiplex PCR; TCRdb has only the in-frame clones, and not every one. The sample consists of about 40,000 clones, around 68% of them appearing once.

The J gene is TRBJ2-1, the V gene TRBV20-1; no reliable D call. The material sequenced was CD4+ T cells from PBMCs cultured with SARS-CoV-2 spike peptides, taken before COVID-19 vaccination. The sequence was obtained from a human donor who received a COVID-19 vaccine. Written as DNA, the CDR3 is TGCAGTGCCCACATCCATGAGCAGTTCTTC. The encoded protein is CSAHIHEQFF.